These 20 T cell receptor beta chains came from one sample sequenced in a study of cytomegalovirus exposure and HLA in healthy donors. Primers for the PCR totalled 60 Vbeta and 13 Jbeta. TCRdb's copy holds only in-frame clones and misses some; the assay was immunoSEQ multiplex PCR. Of about 220,000 clones in the sample, roughly 87% are singletons; the top ten hold roughly 6%. Sequenced: PBMCs. These receptors were collected from a middle-aged man in good health and CMV-seropositive.

This clone has more than one count but fewer than ten. This chain links TRBV19 with TRBJ2-7, with D possibly being TRBD1 (6 bases). The CDR3 extends over 15 amino acids. Germline V gives CDR1 LNHDA, CDR2 SQIVND (reference sequence). V shed 1 base and J shed 4 bases, with 14 bases lying between them. The CDR3 DNA reads TGTGCCAGTAGTATAGTTGGGGGACAAATTTACGAGCAGTACTTC. Its protein is CASSIVGGQIYEQYF.

V and J are TRBV7-2 and TRBJ1-5; D is uncertain. V lost 6 bases and J 6 bases, leaving 21 bases between the germline ends. The germline gives CDR1 SGHTA, CDR2 FQGNSA. The CDR3 runs 16 residues. The CDR3 loop is CASSVDGRGQTQPQHF. In nucleotides, the CDR3 is TGTGCCAGCAGTGTAGACGGCCGCGGGCAGACTCAGCCCCAGCATTTT.

In this sample, this clone turned up a few times. V gene TRBV2 combines with J gene TRBJ2-5, with 7 bases matching TRBD1. This CDR3 has 16 amino acids. The V and J ends lost 6 bases and 5 bases, in that order; junction bases with no gene match: 15. Germline values: CDR1 SNHLY, CDR2 FYNNEI. CDR3 residues: CASRRPGAGGMETQYF. The CDR3, as DNA: TGTGCCAGCAGGAGGCCAGGGGCAGGGGGTATGGAGACCCAGTACTTC.

This sequence joins TRBV14 and TRBJ2-3; D gene uncertain. Deletions cut 1 base from V and 0 bases from J, with 8 bases between. The CDR3 is 15 residues long. Germline CDR1 SGHDN, CDR2 FVKESK. The CDR3 loop reads CASSQVQFSTDTQYF. In nucleotides, the CDR3 is TGTGCCAGCAGCCAAGTACAGTTTAGCACAGATACGCAGTATTTT. Drawing the rest from reference TRBV14 and TRBJ2-3, the complete variable domain is EAGVTQFPSHSVIEKGQTVTLRCDPISGHDNLYWYRRVMGKEIKFLLHFVKESKQDESGMPNNRFLAERTGGTYSTLKVQPAELEDSGVYFCASSQVQFSTDTQYFGPGTRLTVL.

This clone appeared once. The gene calls are TRBV5-8 and TRBJ2-3; 13 bases are a match to TRBD2. The junction had 5 bases not matched to a gene; V was cut back by 5 bases and J by 2 bases. Germline V gene lookup returns CDR1 SGHTS and CDR2 YDEGEE. The CDR3 covers 16 residues. The CDR3 sequence is CASRTGTSGATDTQYF. The CDR3 DNA sequence: TGTGCCAGCAGGACTGGGACTAGCGGGGCCACAGATACGCAGTATTTT.

The chain uses TRBV19 and TRBJ2-1, with D possibly being TRBD2 (6 bases). The ends were cut back, 1 base at V and 7 bases at J, with 14 bases in the middle. The CDR3 extends over 15 amino acids. Germline CDR1 reads LNHDA; CDR2 reads SQIVND (reference sequence). CDR3 sequence reads: CASSIGDSGGNEQFF. CDR3 bases: TGTGCCAGTAGTATAGGAGACTCTGGGGGGAATGAGCAGTTCTTC.

The rearrangement uses TRBV27 and TRBJ1-1; D uncertain. Trimming pared 6 bases from V and 0 bases from J, leaving 17 bases between. The V gene's germline CDR1 is MNHEY and CDR2 SMNVEV (reference sequence). This CDR3 region has 16 residues. The CDR3, as DNA: TGTGCCAGCAGCCGGGAAGCGCTGGTAATGAACACTGAAGCTTTCTTT. Translated, it gives CASSREALVMNTEAFF.

This chain joins TRBV30 and TRBJ2-5, with D tentatively TRBD1 (6 bases). This CDR3 has 13 residues. V lost 2 bases and J 4 bases, leaving 11 bases between the germline ends. Per germline, CDR1 GTSNPN and CDR2 SVGIG (reference sequence). CDR3 in amino acids: CAWSMQGRETQYF. The CDR3 bases are TGTGCCTGGAGTATGCAGGGGCGAGAGACCCAGTACTTC.

The genes are TRBV25-1 and TRBJ2-3; 8 nucleotides line up with TRBD2. From germline, CDR1 is MGHDK and CDR2 SYGVNS. V gave up 5 bases and J gave up 1 base; unmatched junction bases: 8. The CDR3 consists of 16 residues. The CDR3 reads CASSSPSGGGTDTQYF. CDR3 DNA: TGTGCCAGCAGTTCTCCCTCGGGAGGGGGCACAGATACGCAGTATTTT.

The rearrangement joins TRBV7-9 to TRBJ1-1; D possibly corresponds to TRBD1 (5 bases). Looked up from germline, CDR1 is SEHNR and CDR2 is FQNEAQ (reference sequence). This CDR3 has 12 residues. Trimming shortened V by 6 bases and J by 5 bases, and 10 bases separated the two germline ends. CDR3 in amino acids: CASRGQVTEAFF. The CDR3, as DNA: TGTGCCAGCAGGGGGCAGGTGACTGAAGCTTTCTTT.

Notes on this clone: Different DNA sequences within this sample yield the same CDR3. The chain employs TRBV6-5 and TRBJ2-7, with 9 bases identical to TRBD1. The CDR3 contains 14 residues. V dropped 6 bases and J dropped 5; count of bases not matched to a gene: 8. Germline V CDR1 and CDR2: MNHEY, SVGAGI. CDR3 protein: CASSTGQGGNEQYV. The CDR3 nucleotides read TGTGCCAGCAGCACGGGACAGGGAGGTAACGAGCAGTACGTC.

V usage is TRBV6-1 and J usage is TRBJ1-2, with 8 bases matching TRBD1. Trimming at V came to 1 base and at J to 10 bases, leaving 17 bases not matched to a gene. The length of the CDR3 is 17 residues. The germline CDR1 and CDR2 sequences are MNHNS and SASEGT. CDR3 sequence: CASSEDRGNFRVHDYTF. CDR3 bases: TGTGCCAGCAGTGAAGACAGGGGGAACTTCAGAGTCCATGACTACACCTTC.

This rearrangement joins TRBV27 to TRBJ2-1; 14 nucleotides agree with TRBD2. J gave up 1 base and V 6 bases, and 23 bases lay outside the gene matches. The V gene's germline CDR1 is MNHEY and CDR2 SMNVEV (reference sequence). CDR3 length equals 23 residues. Here the CDR3 DNA reads TGTGCCAGCAGATCCCCGGGACATACGCCGGGACTAGCGGGAGCTGGGTCCTACAATGAGCAGTTCTTC. Translated, it gives CASRSPGHTPGLAGAGSYNEQFF.

This chain joins TRBV30 and TRBJ2-7; 7 positions agree with TRBD2. V shed 2 bases, J shed 2 bases, and the junction held 9 bases outside the gene matches. The CDR3 has 15 residues. Germline V lookup: CDR1 GTSNPN, CDR2 SVGIG (reference sequence). The CDR3 sequence is CAWSSGGSLTYEQYF. The CDR3 region has the DNA TGTGCCTGGAGTTCTGGCGGGAGTCTGACCTACGAGCAGTACTTC.

This chain uses TRBV12-5 with TRBJ2-1; D is possibly TRBD2 (5 bases). This CDR3 is 13 amino acids long. V lost 2 bases and J lost 7, with 9 bases in between. Germline V lookup: CDR1 LGHNT, CDR2 FRNRAP. The CDR3: CASGLSLANEQFF. The CDR3 DNA reads as TGTGCTAGTGGTTTGAGTCTAGCAAATGAGCAGTTCTTC.

V and J are TRBV5-6 and TRBJ1-5, with 8 bases matching TRBD1. This CDR3 comprises 16 residues. Trimming cost V 2 bases and J 3 bases; bases outside gene matches: 7. The germline gives CDR1 SGHDT, CDR2 YYEEEE. The CDR3 DNA is TGTGCCAGCAGCTTAGACAGGGGTAGGGACAATCAGCCCCAGCATTTT. This encodes CASSLDRGRDNQPQHF. Together with reference TRBV5-6 and TRBJ1-5, the CDR3 gives the full variable domain: DAGVTQSPTHLIKTRGQQVTLRCSPKSGHDTVSWYQQALGQGPQFIFQYYEEEERQRGNFPDRFSGHQFPNYSSELNVNALLLGDSALYLCASSLDRGRDNQPQHFGDGTRLSIL.

As to this clone: The junction shows a germline mismatch at one end, possibly a read error. This chain joins TRBV7-7 and TRBJ2-7; possibly TRBD1 for D (5 bases). Germline loops: CDR1 SSHAT, CDR2 FNYEAQ (reference sequence). The CDR3 totals 17 residues. For the CDR3, the DNA is TGTGCTAGCAGCCCCGACTTGACAGCCCTCCTTAACCACGAGCAGTACTTC. Translation: CASSPDLTALLNHEQYF.

The genes are TRBV5-4 and TRBJ2-1, with a possible D match to TRBD1 (5 bases). Germline V gene lookup returns CDR1 SGHNT and CDR2 YYREEE (reference sequence). Trimming pared 2 bases from V and 6 bases from J, leaving 12 bases between. This CDR3 is 14 amino acids long. This chain's CDR3 is CASSLRGSSNEQFF. CDR3 DNA: TGTGCCAGCAGCTTAAGGGGTAGCAGCAATGAGCAGTTCTTC. Full variable domain (missing parts from reference TRBV5-4 and TRBJ2-1): ETGVTQSPTHLIKTRGQQVTLRCSSQSGHNTVSWYQQALGQGPQFIFQYYREEENGRGNFPPRFSGLQFPNYSSELNVNALELDDSALYLCASSLRGSSNEQFFGPGTRLTVL.

The V call is TRBV5-1, the J call TRBJ1-6, with D unresolved. CDR1 and CDR2 from the germline V gene are SGHRS and YFSETQ. The CDR3 totals 15 residues. V shed 0 bases and J shed 8 bases, with 12 bases lying between them. CDR3 nucleotide sequence: TGCGCCAGCAGCTTGGTGACATCCGGTTATTCACCCCTCCACTTT. Amino acids: CASSLVTSGYSPLHF.

The CDR3 nucleotides read TGCAGCGTAGCAGGGGGCCCTTTACGGAACACTGAAGCTTTCTTT. Translated, it gives CSVAGGPLRNTEAFF. The V gene is TRBV29-1, the J gene TRBJ1-1; 8 bases line up with TRBD1. The germline V gene has CDR1 SQVTM and CDR2 ANQGSEA. This CDR3 has 15 residues. Trimming removed 6 bases from V and 1 base from J; junction bases left unmatched: 10.